The sequence of this T cell receptor beta chain was determined in a study of blood T cell repertoires in COVID-19. Background on the study: The study drew acute and convalescent COVID-19 samples from the United States, Italy and Spain. From T cells, B-cell-depleted T cells, or PBMCs came the material, which was cDNA or gDNA.

Germline V gene data show CDR1 as MDHEN and CDR2 as SYDVKM. The V end lost 5 bases, the J end lost 1 base, and 9 bases lay between the germline ends. The CDR3 loop spans 14 amino acids. Per the study methods: Nucleated cell counts were estimated from reference gene primer amplification. TCRdb keeps only in-frame clones here, not all; method: immunoSEQ multiplex PCR. Clone size and the V and J calls come from that table; the DNA yielded D and trimming. The sample has roughly 80,000 clones, around 79% seen once. This clone has just one count. The receptor was derived from a man at least 80 years old with acute or convalescent COVID-19. The specimen sequenced was peripheral blood. The V gene is TRBV28, the J gene TRBJ1-5; no clear D. The CDR3: CASSVGVSNQPQHF. As DNA, the CDR3 is TGTGCCAGCAGTGTCGGGGTGAGCAATCAGCCCCAGCATTTT.